In its sample, the clone carrying this T cell receptor (beta chain) was seen a few times. What it recognizes is unknown. From live CD3+CD8+TCRalphabeta+ cells, four PD-1 and/or TIGIT subsets were sorted. The QIAseq Immune Repertoire TCR panel built the libraries from around 15 ng of total RNA. TCRdb passed the reads through MiXCR, listing each CDR3 protein once. The sample gives 1,500 to 2,500 distinct CDR3 sequences, 6.5% to 8.5% of which show up once; approximately 8.1% is in the top ten. This sample stems from a study of circulating CD8 cells and anti-PD-1 response in melanoma. Regarding the study as a whole: No tumor material was available, so peptide assays assessed reactivity. Most experiments lacked replicates. Previously treated and treatment-naive patients were pooled together.

Germline CDR1 reads MNHEY; CDR2 reads SMNVEV (reference sequence). This CDR3 spans 14 amino acids. The ends were cut back, 3 bases at V and 3 bases at J, with 6 bases in the middle. The material sequenced was CD8+ T cells from PBMCs, taken at baseline or after one month of anti-PD-1 therapy (not recorded which). The TCR was taken from a human donor with melanoma. The chain combines TRBV27 with TRBJ2-6; the D gene could be TRBD1 or TRBD2 (5 bases each). CDR3 residues: CASSFGGGANVLTF. CDR3 nucleotides: TGTGCCAGCAGTTTTGGGGGTGGGGCCAACGTCCTGACTTTC. Drawing the rest from reference TRBV27 and TRBJ2-6, the complete variable domain is EAQVTQNPRYLITVTGKKLTVTCSQNMNHEYMSWYRQDPGLGLRQIYYSMNVEVTDKGDVPEGYKVSRKEKRNFPLILESPSPNQTSLYFCASSFGGGANVLTFGAGSRLTVL.